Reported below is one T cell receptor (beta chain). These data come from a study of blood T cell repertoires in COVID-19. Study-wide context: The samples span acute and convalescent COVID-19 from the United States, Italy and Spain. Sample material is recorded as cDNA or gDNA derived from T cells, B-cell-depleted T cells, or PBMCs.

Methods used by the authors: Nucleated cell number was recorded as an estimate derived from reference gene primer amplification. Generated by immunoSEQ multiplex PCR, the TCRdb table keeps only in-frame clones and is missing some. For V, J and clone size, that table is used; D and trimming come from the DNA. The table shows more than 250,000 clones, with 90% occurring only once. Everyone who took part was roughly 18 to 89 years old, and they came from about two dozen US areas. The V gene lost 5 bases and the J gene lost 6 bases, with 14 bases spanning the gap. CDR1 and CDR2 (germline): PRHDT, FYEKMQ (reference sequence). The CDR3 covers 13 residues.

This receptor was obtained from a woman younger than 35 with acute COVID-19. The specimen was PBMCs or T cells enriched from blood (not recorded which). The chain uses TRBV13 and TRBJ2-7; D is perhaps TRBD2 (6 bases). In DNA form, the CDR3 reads TGTGCCAGCAGCCCCCAATCTAGCGTCGAGCAGTACTTC. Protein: CASSPQSSVEQYF.